This TCR beta chain was captured in a study of blood T cells in healthy people across ages. Per sample, no less than 5 micrograms of total RNA were extracted. The table lists this clonotype with a few counts. The antigen remains undetermined. A second about 7 to 12 cycle PCR used barcoded and J-beta primers. TCRdb reprocessed the 5' RACE reads with MiXCR, giving one entry per CDR3 protein. The table lists about 570,000 distinct CDR3 sequences, roughly 28% of them singletons, with around 20% in the top ten. Study-level findings and limits: The long-lived group displayed more naive CD4+ cells, plus higher diversity, than the aged donors did. Per million T cells, TCR beta diversity dropped about linearly as age rose.

CDR1 is MNHEY, CDR2 SVGEGT, per germline. The CDR3 covers 16 residues. V was clipped by 2 bases and J by 4 bases, with 18 bases between them. The rearrangement joins TRBV6-2 or TRBV6-3 to TRBJ2-7; the D gene is possibly TRBD1 (6 bases). This TCR came from a woman aged 70-85 years in good health. The specimen was blood. The CDR3: CASSYLPRGNSYEQYF. CDR3 bases: TGTGCCAGCAGTTACCTGCCCAGGGGAAATTCGTACGAGCAGTACTTC.